This T cell receptor beta chain was recorded in a study of T cell responses to AZD1222 COVID-19 vaccine. Study-wide findings and caveats: Compared with day 0, the breadth and depth of the Spike-specific TCR repertoire rose significantly after two doses of AZD1222. Seropositive at baseline were only 5 or 6 AZD1222 recipients. Donors were mostly white British, more females; clonal diversity possibly underestimated. Per reports, nearly half of all spike-specific TCRs target regions that are unmutated in variants.

Profiled with immunoSEQ multiplex PCR; TCRdb holds only in-frame clones, not every one. The sample records 110,000 or so clones, 87% being singletons. About this clone itself: What it binds is unknown.

CDR3 length: 16 amino acids. V trimming: 5 bases; J trimming: 7 bases; junction bases outside the gene matches: 12. CDR1 is MGHRA and CDR2 is YSYEKL in the germline V gene. The clonotype comes from an adult in good health. Here the sequenced sample was peripheral blood, taken on day 0 of AZD1222 vaccination. The rearrangement uses TRBV4-1 and TRBJ2-3, with 10 bases lining up with TRBD2. As DNA, the CDR3 is TGCGCCAGCAGCTCTAGCCCCAGCGGGGGGGGAAATACGCAGTATTTT. It translates to CASSSSPSGGGNTQYF.